Described below is a single T cell receptor beta chain sequence and its context. The Seattle patients, enrolled during active infection, were followed longitudinally. The sample comes from a study of blood T cell repertoires in COVID-19. As for the study in general: PBMCs, B-cell-depleted T cells, or T cells were the source of the cDNA or gDNA that made up the material.

Per the study methods: Quantification of nucleated cells was approximated via reference gene primer amplification. This table comes from immunoSEQ multiplex PCR, and its TCRdb copy is limited to in-frame clones, with some not included. V and J calls and clone size are those listed in that table; D and trimming were worked out from the DNA. This sample has roughly 500,000 clones; 89% occur once, and the top ten carry around 0.92%. J gave up 4 bases and V 7 bases, and 13 bases lay outside the gene matches. The CDR3 has 16 amino acids. The germline V gene encodes CDR1 SGHVS and CDR2 FQNEAQ. The sequence derives from a man aged 18 to 29 with COVID-19, enrolled during active disease. The chain combines TRBV7-8 with TRBJ1-1, with TRBD1 matching 9 bases. Sequencing was performed on peripheral blood. CDR3 bases: TGTGCCAGCAACAACAGGGGGCAGAGTGGGAGCACTGAAGCTTTCTTT. It yields the protein CASNNRGQSGSTEAFF.